The subject of this entry is one TCR beta chain. Both CD4+ and CD8+ T cells were negatively isolated, and TEMRA cells underwent FACS enrichment. RNA in amounts of about 0.45 to 1 ug was reverse transcribed with random hexamers. TCRdb called the immunoSEQ multiplex PCR reads again in MiXCR, with one record for every CDR3 protein. Counted here are around 230,000 distinct CDR3 sequences, 95% occurring once; the ten biggest clones make up 0.095%. Germline V gene data show CDR1 as DFQATT and CDR2 as SNEGSKA (reference sequence). Trimming removed 5 bases at V and 10 bases at J, with 23 bases between. This CDR3 has 14 residues. This sample is part of a study of CD8 T cells in Susac syndrome.

The receptor was derived from a human donor with multiple sclerosis. The chain couples TRBV20-1 to TRBJ1-2; TRBD1 might be the D (5 bases). Material: CD4+ T cells from PBMCs. The CDR3 reads CSAPVSGTKRLYTF. The CDR3 nucleotides are TGCAGTGCTCCCGTTTCCGGGACCAAAAGGCTCTACACCTTC.